This is a list of T cell receptor beta chains from one sample in a study of CD8+ T cells in alopecia areata. Clones were sequenced by immunoSEQ multiplex PCR, and TCRdb holds only the in-frame ones, with some missing. The sample records about 150,000 clones, 45% to 60% being singletons. Sequenced material: CD8+ T cells sorted from blood, taken at week 0. All receptors derive from a human donor with alopecia areata. CDR3s include the opening cysteine and the closing phenylalanine or tryptophan. A D gene is named only where the DNA matches it firmly. Size values are once, few and many counts, or a class for expanded clones, and some rows have none.

v_gene: TRBV30; d_gene: .; abundance: .; j_gene: TRBJ2-7; CDR3nt: TGTGCCTGGACTGACAGGCAAAGCTCCTACGAGCAGTACTTC; CDR3aa: CAWTDRQSSYEQYF
v_gene: TRBV6-6; d_gene: TRBD1; abundance: few; j_gene: TRBJ2-7; CDR3nt: TGTGCCAGCAGTTTCGTAACAGGGGACGAGCAGTACTTC; CDR3aa: CASSFVTGDEQYF
v_gene: TRBV29-1; d_gene: TRBD1; abundance: .; j_gene: TRBJ1-2; CDR3nt: TGCAGCGCCCCGACAGGGGGCAGCTATGGCTACACCTTC; CDR3aa: CSAPTGGSYGYTF
v_gene: TRBV4-1; d_gene: .; abundance: few; j_gene: TRBJ1-1; CDR3nt: TGCGCCAGCAGCCCTTCTATTGACAGGCGCACTGAAGCTTTCTTT; CDR3aa: CASSPSIDRRTEAFF
v_gene: TRBV30; d_gene: .; abundance: .; j_gene: TRBJ1-1; CDR3nt: TGTGCCTGGAGTTCGGGAGTGAACACTGAAGCTTTCTTT; CDR3aa: CAWSSGVNTEAFF
v_gene: TRBV11-2; d_gene: TRBD1; abundance: once; j_gene: TRBJ2-1; CDR3nt: TGTGCCAGCAGCTTGGGACAGGGTACTTTTTTGACATTCGATGAGCAGTTCTTC; CDR3aa: CASSLGQGTFLTFDEQFF
v_gene: TRBV30; d_gene: .; abundance: .; j_gene: TRBJ2-2; CDR3nt: TGTGCCTGGCATGGAGGAGCAGGGACATCCGGGGAGCTGTTTTTT; CDR3aa: CAWHGGAGTSGELFF
v_gene: TRBV5-1; d_gene: TRBD1; abundance: .; j_gene: TRBJ2-3; CDR3nt: TGCGCCAGCAGTAGGGACAGCCCCACAGATACGCAGTATTTT; CDR3aa: CASSRDSPTDTQYF
v_gene: TRBV5-6; d_gene: .; abundance: .; j_gene: TRBJ2-7; CDR3nt: TGTGCCAGCAGCTTATGGGGCGGTATATCCTACGAGCAGTACTTC; CDR3aa: CASSLWGGISYEQYF
v_gene: TRBV7-2; d_gene: TRBD1; abundance: few; j_gene: TRBJ2-1; CDR3nt: TGTGCCAGCAGCTTAACAGGGGATGAGCAGTTCTTC; CDR3aa: CASSLTGDEQFF
v_gene: TRBV29-1; d_gene: .; abundance: .; j_gene: TRBJ1-2; CDR3nt: TGCAGCGTCGCTGACAGGACATATGGCTACACCTTC; CDR3aa: CSVADRTYGYTF
v_gene: TRBV7-2; d_gene: TRBD1; abundance: .; j_gene: TRBJ2-7; CDR3nt: TGTGCCAGCAGCTTATCAGGGGGACGTGAGCAGTACTTC; CDR3aa: CASSLSGGREQYF
v_gene: TRBV5-6; d_gene: .; abundance: .; j_gene: TRBJ2-1; CDR3nt: TGTGCCAGCAGCTTAGGCAGCGAATTTAATGAGCAGTTCTTC; CDR3aa: CASSLGSEFNEQFF
v_gene: TRBV5-8; d_gene: .; abundance: .; j_gene: TRBJ1-5; CDR3nt: TGTGCCAGCAGCTTGGAAGGAGGTCAGGGTGCAAGACAGCCCCAGCATTTT; CDR3aa: CASSLEGGQGARQPQHF
v_gene: TRBV29-1; d_gene: TRBD2; abundance: .; j_gene: TRBJ2-7; CDR3nt: TGCAGCGTCCGGGGCGGGGGGAGGAACGAGCAGTACTTC; CDR3aa: CSVRGGGRNEQYF
v_gene: TRBV4-3; d_gene: TRBD1; abundance: few; j_gene: TRBJ2-1; CDR3nt: TGCGCCAGCAGCCAAGGGACAGGGGGGGGCAATGAGCAGTTCTTC; CDR3aa: CASSQGTGGGNEQFF
v_gene: TRBV14; d_gene: .; abundance: .; j_gene: TRBJ2-2; CDR3nt: TGTGCCAGCAGCCAAGTACGGCAAGCGGCCGGGGAGCTGTTTTTT; CDR3aa: CASSQVRQAAGELFF
v_gene: TRBV9; d_gene: TRBD1; abundance: .; j_gene: TRBJ1-1; CDR3nt: TGTGCCAGCAGCTCTTCCGGGACAGGGGGCACTGAAGCTTTCTTT; CDR3aa: CASSSSGTGGTEAFF
v_gene: TRBV7-6; d_gene: TRBD1; abundance: once; j_gene: TRBJ2-7; CDR3nt: TGTGCCAGCAGCCCCGGGACAGGGAACTCCTACGAGCAGTACTTC; CDR3aa: CASSPGTGNSYEQYF
v_gene: TRBV30; d_gene: TRBD1; abundance: .; j_gene: TRBJ2-7; CDR3nt: TGTGCCTGGGGACAGGGACAGGGGTACGAGCAGTACTTC; CDR3aa: CAWGQGQGYEQYF
v_gene: TRBV27; d_gene: .; abundance: .; j_gene: TRBJ1-6; CDR3nt: TGTGCCAGCAGTTTAGTCGGGGACCGCAATTCACCCCTCCACTTT; CDR3aa: CASSLVGDRNSPLHF
v_gene: TRBV6-5; d_gene: .; abundance: .; j_gene: TRBJ1-2; CDR3nt: TGTGCCAGCACCCCGAGGGGTTCCCGAATCGATGGCTACACCTTC; CDR3aa: CASTPRGSRIDGYTF
v_gene: TRBV30; d_gene: TRBD1; abundance: .; j_gene: TRBJ2-2; CDR3nt: TGTGCCTGGAGTCGGGGGACAGGGAACACCGGGGAGCTGTTTTTT; CDR3aa: CAWSRGTGNTGELFF
v_gene: TRBV10-3; d_gene: TRBD2; abundance: .; j_gene: TRBJ2-3; CDR3nt: TGTGCCATCGGCCACGGGACTAGCGACGCAGATACGCAGTATTTT; CDR3aa: CAIGHGTSDADTQYF
v_gene: TRBV7-6; d_gene: .; abundance: once; j_gene: TRBJ2-1; CDR3nt: TGTGCCAGCAGCTCGGACGATGGGATGGGGAATGAGCAGTTCTTC; CDR3aa: CASSSDDGMGNEQFF
v_gene: TRBV29-1; d_gene: .; abundance: few; j_gene: TRBJ2-4; CDR3nt: TGCAGCGTTGAAGGGGGGCATGGGGTAGCCAAAAACATTCAGTACTTC; CDR3aa: CSVEGGHGVAKNIQYF
v_gene: TRBV29-1; d_gene: TRBD1; abundance: few; j_gene: TRBJ1-2; CDR3nt: TGCAGCGTACACAGGGGGGAAGGCTACACCTTC; CDR3aa: CSVHRGEGYTF
v_gene: TRBV29-1; d_gene: TRBD1; abundance: .; j_gene: TRBJ1-2; CDR3nt: TGCAGCGTTAGGACAGGGGATGGCTACACCTTC; CDR3aa: CSVRTGDGYTF
v_gene: TRBV15; d_gene: TRBD2; abundance: .; j_gene: TRBJ2-3; CDR3nt: TGTGCCACCAGCAGAGCGACTAGCCCCCCAGATACGCAGTATTTT; CDR3aa: CATSRATSPPDTQYF
v_gene: TRBV2; d_gene: .; abundance: .; j_gene: TRBJ2-1; CDR3nt: TGTGCCAGCAGTGAGGGGGCCTCAAGCTCCTACAATGAGCAGTTCTTC; CDR3aa: CASSEGASSSYNEQFF
v_gene: TRBV7-2; d_gene: TRBD1; abundance: few; j_gene: TRBJ1-4; CDR3nt: TGTGCCAGCAGCTCCGGACAGGATATCAGTGAAAAACTGTTTTTT; CDR3aa: CASSSGQDISEKLFF
v_gene: TRBV9; d_gene: TRBD1; abundance: few; j_gene: TRBJ1-6; CDR3nt: TGTGCCAGCAGCGTGGGCGGAGGGACAGTTAAAGATTCACCCCTCCACTTT; CDR3aa: CASSVGGGTVKDSPLHF
v_gene: TRBV30; d_gene: .; abundance: .; j_gene: TRBJ1-2; CDR3nt: TGTGCCTGGGACGACAGGAGGGTCTACACCTTC; CDR3aa: CAWDDRRVYTF
v_gene: TRBV5-6; d_gene: .; abundance: .; j_gene: TRBJ2-2; CDR3nt: TGTGCCAGCAGCTTGTTCCGAGAATGGGAGCTGTTTTTT; CDR3aa: CASSLFREWELFF
v_gene: TRBV5-1; d_gene: TRBD1; abundance: .; j_gene: TRBJ1-1; CDR3nt: TGCGCCAGCAGCTTCGGACAGGGCAACCCGAGGGACTCTGAAGCTTTCTTT; CDR3aa: CASSFGQGNPRDSEAFF
v_gene: TRBV29-1; d_gene: TRBD2; abundance: .; j_gene: TRBJ2-1; CDR3nt: TGCAGCGTTGAGGCCCGGGGGGATTACAATGAGCAGTTCTTC; CDR3aa: CSVEARGDYNEQFF
v_gene: TRBV29-1; d_gene: .; abundance: .; j_gene: TRBJ1-1; CDR3nt: TGCAGCGTTGAAGATCTTAATGTGGGTTTCTTT; CDR3aa: CSVEDLNVGFF
v_gene: TRBV28; d_gene: TRBD2; abundance: .; j_gene: TRBJ2-5; CDR3nt: TGTGCCACCGAAAAGCGGGGTTTACAAGAGACCCAGTACTTC; CDR3aa: CATEKRGLQETQYF
v_gene: TRBV30; d_gene: TRBD1; abundance: .; j_gene: TRBJ2-1; CDR3nt: TGTGCCTGGGGGGGGACAGGATCACCCTACAATGAGCAGTTCTTC; CDR3aa: CAWGGTGSPYNEQFF
v_gene: TRBV10-2; d_gene: .; abundance: .; j_gene: TRBJ2-1; CDR3nt: TGCGCCAGCAGGGAGGGTGAGCAGTTCTTC; CDR3aa: CASREGEQFF
v_gene: TRBV30; d_gene: .; abundance: few; j_gene: TRBJ2-3; CDR3nt: TGTGCCTGGAGTGAAATAGCCTACACAGATACGCAGTATTTT; CDR3aa: CAWSEIAYTDTQYF
v_gene: TRBV27; d_gene: .; abundance: .; j_gene: TRBJ2-6; CDR3nt: TGTGCCAGCAAGGGGGGGGCCAACGTCCTGACTTTC; CDR3aa: CASKGGANVLTF
v_gene: TRBV5-1; d_gene: .; abundance: .; j_gene: TRBJ1-2; CDR3nt: TGCGCCAGCAGCCCGGACCGCCGGTCCTACTATGGCTACACCTTC; CDR3aa: CASSPDRRSYYGYTF
v_gene: TRBV27; d_gene: TRBD2; abundance: .; j_gene: TRBJ2-5; CDR3nt: TGTGCCAGCAGTTCGAGTCTAGCGGGGGGTATTGAGACCCAGTACTTC; CDR3aa: CASSSSLAGGIETQYF
v_gene: TRBV30; d_gene: .; abundance: .; j_gene: TRBJ1-1; CDR3nt: TGTGCCTGGAGGGTAGGGATCGGGACTGAAGCTTTCTTT; CDR3aa: CAWRVGIGTEAFF
v_gene: TRBV7-9; d_gene: .; abundance: many; j_gene: TRBJ2-1; CDR3nt: TGTGCCAGCAGCTTAGCGGACAATGAGCAGTTCTTC; CDR3aa: CASSLADNEQFF
v_gene: TRBV30; d_gene: .; abundance: .; j_gene: TRBJ1-6; CDR3nt: TGTGCCTGGACCAAAAGAGGGCTGAATTCACCCCTCCACTTT; CDR3aa: CAWTKRGLNSPLHF
v_gene: TRBV29-1; d_gene: .; abundance: few; j_gene: TRBJ2-7; CDR3nt: TGCAGCGTTGGAGGGGCCGAGCAGTACTTC; CDR3aa: CSVGGAEQYF
v_gene: TRBV29-1; d_gene: .; abundance: few; j_gene: TRBJ1-2; CDR3nt: TGCAGCGTTGAAGCGGGGGAGGGGAATGACCTCTATGGCTACACCTTC; CDR3aa: CSVEAGEGNDLYGYTF
v_gene: TRBV7-2; d_gene: .; abundance: .; j_gene: TRBJ2-7; CDR3nt: TGTGCCAGCAGCTTTAACAGGCCCTACGAGCAGTACTTC; CDR3aa: CASSFNRPYEQYF